This T cell receptor beta chain was documented in a study of OX40 agonist ivuxolimab in advanced cancers. Across the whole study: Patients received ivuxolimab, an agonistic anti-OX40 (CD134) antibody. Patients were dosed intravenously with ivuxolimab at 0.01 to 10 mg/kg every 2 weeks. The study, taken as a whole, reports: Expanded clones belonging to CD8+ T cells outnumbered, on average, those of CD4+. The antigens recognized by the expanded peripheral T cells, that is their antigen specificity, were not determined.

Germline CDR1 and CDR2: MNHEY and SMNVEV (reference sequence). V was clipped by 6 bases and J by 8 bases; unmatched bases: 12. CDR3 length: 16 amino acids. Method: immunoSEQ multiplex PCR; TCRdb's copy keeps in-frame clones and lacks some. The data show some 50,000 clones, around 89% seen once. With respect to this clone: The antigen is unknown.

Sample: CD4+ or CD8+ T cells sorted from blood, taken in a trial of the OX40 agonist ivuxolimab. The chain employs TRBV27 and TRBJ2-2; TRBD2 matches 10 bases. This clonotype was obtained from an adult with an advanced solid tumor such as melanoma, head and neck, liver or kidney cancer. Written as DNA, the CDR3 is TGTGCCAGCAGGTGGTCCTCTAGCGGGAGTAATGGGGAGCTGTTTTTT. Translated: CASRWSSSGSNGELFF.